These 29 T cell receptor beta chains came from one sample sequenced in a study of vaccination and CD4 T cells after COVID-19. Sequenced with the Oncomine TCR Beta short-read assay was DNA taken from cultured CD4+ T cells. TCRdb itself ran the PCR reads through MiXCR, one entry per CDR3 protein. Here the sample spans 20,000 to 25,000 distinct CDR3 sequences, about 38% being singletons. For these receptors, no antigen is known. Treatment indicated: roughly 11-day PBMC culture with coronavirus spike peptide pools or control peptides (ViraFEST assay). The specimen was CD4+ T cells from blood, cultured in vitro, collected before SARS-CoV-2 vaccination. These receptors all come from a human donor who had recovered from COVID-19.

The chain recombines TRBV7-2 with TRBJ2-5, with TRBD2 identical over 11 bases. The CDR3 is 15 amino acids. After removal of 5 bases from V and 5 bases from J, the junction contained 7 bases not matched to a gene. Germline lookup yields CDR1 SGHTA and CDR2 FQGNSA. The chain's CDR3 is CASSRTSGSVETQYF. As DNA, the CDR3 is TGTGCCAGCAGCCGCACTAGCGGGAGCGTGGAGACCCAGTACTTC.

This clonotype was seen only a few times. This sequence joins TRBV6-1 and TRBJ1-6, with 10 bases aligning to TRBD1. CDR1 and CDR2 (germline): MNHNS, SASEGT. The CDR3 covers 15 residues. The trim removed 7 bases at V and 5 bases at J, leaving 5 bases unmatched. The DNA of the CDR3 is TGTGCCAGCACCCGACAGGGGGCGAATAATTCACCCCTCCACTTT. Its protein is CASTRQGANNSPLHF.

This sequence joins TRBV28 and TRBJ1-5, with 7 positions matching TRBD1. The V and J ends lost 4 bases and 9 bases, in that order; junction bases with no gene match: 3. The germline gives CDR1 MDHEN, CDR2 SYDVKM. This CDR3 region has 12 residues. CDR3 sequence reads: CASSSQGVPQHF. In nucleotides, the CDR3 is TGTGCCAGCAGTTCTCAGGGGGTGCCCCAGCATTTT.

The chain recombines TRBV19 with TRBJ2-4, with D possibly being TRBD1 or TRBD2 (5 bases each). Per germline, CDR1 LNHDA and CDR2 SQIVND (reference sequence). The CDR3 runs to 16 residues. The V gene lost 9 bases and the J gene lost 0 bases, with 18 bases spanning the gap. The CDR3 here is CARIRSGRVAKNIQYF. In DNA form, the CDR3 reads TGTGCCAGAATTCGCTCAGGGCGGGTAGCCAAAAACATTCAGTACTTC.

This clonotype appeared a few times. J is TRBJ2-3 and V is TRBV27; weak D call: TRBD2 (5 bases). CDR3 length equals 18 residues. The V gene lost 2 bases and the J gene lost 1 base, with 19 bases spanning the gap. CDR1 is MNHEY and CDR2 is SMNVEV in the germline V gene (reference sequence). The CDR3 DNA reads TGTGCCAGCAGTTTAAAACCCTGGGAGTTGGACGGCACAGATACGCAGTATTTT. Its protein is CASSLKPWELDGTDTQYF.

This clonotype was recorded a few times. The genes are TRBV24-1 and TRBJ2-2; D is undetermined. The CDR3 loop spans 15 amino acids. V dropped 3 bases and J dropped 2 bases, with 9 bases sitting between them. CDR1 is KGHDR and CDR2 is SFDVKD in the germline V gene. Here the CDR3 DNA reads TGTGCCACCAGTGATGGCAGAACTAACACCGGGGAGCTGTTTTTT. It codes for CATSDGRTNTGELFF.

V is TRBV11-3 and J is TRBJ1-1; 7 bases agree with TRBD1. This CDR3 region has 13 residues. V dropped 2 bases and J dropped 11; count of bases not matched to a gene: 8. Germline loops: CDR1 SGHNT, CDR2 YENEEA. In DNA form, the CDR3 reads TGTGCCAGCAGCTTAAGACAGGGAGTGTTGGCTTTCTTT. This translates into CASSLRQGVLAFF. The whole variable domain, filled in from reference TRBV11-3 and TRBJ1-1, reads EAGVVQSPRYKIIEKKQPVAFWCNPISGHNTLYWYLQNLGQGPELLIRYENEEAVDDSQLPKDRFSAERLKGVDSTLKIQPAELGDSAVYLCASSLRQGVLAFFGQGTRLTVV.

This clonotype counts as medium-sized (0.01 to 0.1%). This chain's CDR3 is CSARQDGLGPQHF. The CDR3 coding sequence is TGCAGTGCTAGACAGGACGGGTTGGGGCCCCAGCATTTT. V and J are TRBV20-1 and TRBJ1-5; D call uncertain. Trimming left V 2 bases short and J 9 bases short, with 14 bases between. Looked up from germline, CDR1 is DFQATT and CDR2 is SNEGSKA (reference sequence). This CDR3 is built from 13 residues.

By sample share, this clonotype is medium-sized. J is TRBJ1-5 and V is TRBV20-1, with 7 positions matching TRBD1. V was pared by 1 base and J by 7 bases, with 10 bases of the junction left unmatched. Germline V gives CDR1 DFQATT, CDR2 SNEGSKA (reference sequence). The CDR3 extends over 15 amino acids. The CDR3 spells CSARAGTANDQPQHF. CDR3 coding DNA: TGCAGTGCTAGAGCCGGGACAGCGAATGACCAGCCCCAGCATTTT.

This clonotype was picked up a small number of times. The chain uses TRBV6-1 and TRBJ1-2; D unresolved. Trimming pared 3 bases from V and 5 bases from J, leaving 10 bases between. CDR1 MNHNS and CDR2 SASEGT come from the germline V gene. The CDR3 has 13 residues. DNA for the CDR3: TGTGCCAGCAGTGACCCACGGGCTTATGGCTACACCTTC. This codes for CASSDPRAYGYTF.

The J gene is TRBJ1-2, the V gene TRBV28; D is possibly TRBD1 (6 bases). V was pared by 7 bases and J by 6 bases, with 15 bases between. The V gene's germline CDR1 is MDHEN and CDR2 SYDVKM. The CDR3 runs 13 residues. The CDR3 region is CASTGGSRNGYTF. In nucleotides, the CDR3 is TGTGCCAGCACCGGGGGCTCTCGTAATGGCTACACCTTC.

The J gene is TRBJ2-3, the V gene TRBV27, with 7 bases that match TRBD2. CDR1 and CDR2 from the germline V gene are MNHEY and SMNVEV (reference sequence). The CDR3 totals 15 residues. J was trimmed by 3 bases and V by 1 base; bases with no gene match: 4. For the CDR3, the DNA is TGTGCCAGCAGTTTATACCCGGGGGGTACAGATACGCAGTATTTT. Translated: CASSLYPGGTDTQYF.

This clonotype was seen a handful of times. The CDR3 DNA reads as TGCAGTGCTATTGGGGAGACGAGCACAGATACGCAGTATTTT. Encoded protein: CSAIGETSTDTQYF. This sequence joins TRBV20-1 and TRBJ2-3; possibly TRBD2 for D (5 bases). V was pared by 4 bases and J by 0 bases, with 11 bases between. The CDR3 sequence is 14 residues long. Germline V gene sequence: CDR1 DFQATT, CDR2 SNEGSKA (reference sequence).

The chain uses TRBV6-1 and TRBJ1-1, with a tentative D call TRBD1 (6 bases). The CDR3 consists of 15 residues. With 6 bases removed from V and 1 base from J, the gap between germline ends came to 15 bases. The germline CDR1 and CDR2 sequences are MNHNS and SASEGT. CDR3: CASRGWLGANTEAFF. CDR3 in DNA: TGTGCCAGCAGGGGTTGGCTGGGGGCGAACACTGAAGCTTTCTTT.

The V gene is TRBV2, the J gene TRBJ1-6; D call uncertain. This CDR3 has 14 residues. Looked up from germline, CDR1 is SNHLY and CDR2 is FYNNEI. Trimming took off 4 bases at V and 5 bases at J, with 9 bases between the two ends. In DNA form, the CDR3 reads TGTGCCAGCAGTGGGGGAACAGATAATTCACCCCTCCACTTT. Its translation: CASSGGTDNSPLHF.

This chain uses TRBV5-6 with TRBJ2-7; 10 bases match TRBD1. There are 14 residues in the CDR3. Germline V gene lookup returns CDR1 SGHDT and CDR2 YYEEEE. V was pared by 4 bases and J by 6 bases, with 7 bases of the junction left unmatched. CDR3: CASSNDRGLREQYF. CDR3 nucleotides: TGTGCCAGCAGCAACGACAGGGGGCTACGCGAGCAGTACTTC.

The rearrangement links TRBV7-8 to TRBJ2-3; D possibly corresponds to TRBD2 (6 bases). The CDR3 runs 14 residues. Trimming took off 6 bases at V and 4 bases at J, with 14 bases between the two ends. Germline lookup yields CDR1 SGHVS and CDR2 FQNEAQ. For the CDR3, the DNA is TGTGCCAGCAGGATAGCGGTTCAAGCAGATACGCAGTATTTT. This gives the protein CASRIAVQADTQYF.

In its sample, this clonotype was seen a few times. The chain carries TRBV20-1 and TRBJ2-4; D gene ambiguous. Germline V gene lookup returns CDR1 DFQATT and CDR2 SNEGSKA (reference sequence). V was cut by 3 bases and J by 0 bases, with 3 bases left in between. This CDR3 is 12 amino acids long. The CDR3 DNA is TGCAGTGCTAGGGGAGCCAAAAACATTCAGTACTTC. Its protein is CSARGAKNIQYF.

This clonotype has only a few counts. The chain is built from TRBV7-2 and TRBJ1-1; D gene ambiguous. The CDR3 has 14 amino acids. From germline, CDR1 is SGHTA and CDR2 FQGNSA. Trimming took off 2 bases at V and 1 base at J, with 8 bases between the two ends. CDR3 nucleotide sequence: TGTGCCAGCAGCTTAAGGACGGGGAACACTGAAGCTTTCTTT. It specifies CASSLRTGNTEAFF. The variable domain in full, completed from reference TRBV7-2 and TRBJ1-1, reads GAGVSQSPSNKVTEKGKDVELRCDPISGHTALYWYRQSLGQGLEFLIYFQGNSAPDKSGLPSDRFSAERTGGSVSTLTIQRTQQEDSAVYLCASSLRTGNTEAFFGQGTRLTVV.

V is TRBV11-3 and J is TRBJ2-3; 14 positions match TRBD2. Germline CDR1 and CDR2: SGHNT and YENEEA. J lost 2 bases, V lost 5 bases, and 3 bases had no gene match. This CDR3 contains 16 residues. As DNA, the CDR3 is TGTGCCAGCAGCCAGGGACTAGCGGGAGACACAGATACGCAGTATTTT. As protein: CASSQGLAGDTDTQYF.

This clonotype was seen only a few times. The chain couples TRBV6-5 to TRBJ2-2; unclear D gene. Germline V lookup: CDR1 MNHEY, CDR2 SVGAGI. The CDR3 runs to 15 residues. V lost 0 bases and J 1 base, leaving 6 bases between the germline ends. The CDR3 DNA reads as TGTGCCAGCAGTTACTCGCCCCTGAACACCGGGGAGCTGTTTTTT. This encodes CASSYSPLNTGELFF.

V usage is TRBV7-9 and J usage is TRBJ2-5; TRBD2 matches 15 bases. The J segment lost 5 bases and the V segment lost 5 bases, leaving 9 bases of the junction unmatched. Germline V gene lookup returns CDR1 SEHNR and CDR2 FQNEAQ (reference sequence). This CDR3 is 17 amino acids long. CDR3 region: CASSHGLAGGPGETQYF. The CDR3 DNA reads as TGTGCCAGCAGCCACGGACTAGCGGGAGGGCCGGGGGAGACCCAGTACTTC.

This rearrangement joins TRBV29-1 to TRBJ1-1, with D perhaps TRBD1 (5 bases). CDR1 and CDR2 from the germline V gene are SQVTM and ANQGSEA. Trimming stripped 7 bases from V and 1 base from J, with 16 bases between. The CDR3 is 14 residues long. CDR3 sequence: CSADRQGRNTEAFF. In DNA form, the CDR3 reads TGCAGCGCTGATCGGCAGGGCCGGAACACTGAAGCTTTCTTT.

The chain links TRBV6-1 to TRBJ2-2; weak D call: TRBD1 (5 bases). The ends were cut back, 7 bases at V and 0 bases at J, with 15 bases in the middle. Germline V gene data show CDR1 as MNHNS and CDR2 as SASEGT. CDR3 length: 16 residues. CDR3 bases: TGTGCCAGCAATGGCCTGACAGCCGCGAACACCGGGGAGCTGTTTTTT. Translation gives CASNGLTAANTGELFF.

V and J are TRBV7-2 and TRBJ1-2; possible D gene TRBD1, 6 bases. Per the germline V gene, CDR1 is SGHTA and CDR2 is FQGNSA. V shed 6 bases and J shed 7 bases, with 18 bases lying between them. This CDR3 comprises 14 residues. The chain's CDR3 is CASRQGGLIFGYTF. The CDR3 region has the DNA TGTGCCAGCAGACAAGGGGGATTGATTTTTGGCTACACCTTC.

The rearrangement uses TRBV7-3 and TRBJ1-2, with 9 nucleotides matching TRBD1. With 6 bases clipped from V and 8 bases from J, the junction kept 7 bases outside the gene matches. The CDR3 runs to 13 residues. Per the germline V gene, CDR1 is SGHTA and CDR2 is FQGTGA. The CDR3 nucleotides read TGTGCCAGCAGTACGGGACAGGGAAGCGGCTACACCTTC. As protein: CASSTGQGSGYTF.

The J gene is TRBJ2-7, the V gene TRBV20-1, with 7 positions matching TRBD1. Germline-derived CDR1 and CDR2 are DFQATT and SNEGSKA (reference sequence). V gave up 1 base and J gave up 2 bases; unmatched junction bases: 2. This CDR3 is built from 13 residues. CDR3 nucleotides: TGCAGTGCTAGAGGGCAGGGGGCCTACGAGCAGTACTTC. Translation gives CSARGQGAYEQYF.

The chain links TRBV11-3 to TRBJ2-7; 9 bases match TRBD1. The V segment lost 6 bases and the J segment 2 bases; nucleotides outside the gene matches: 8. Germline values: CDR1 SGHNT, CDR2 YENEEA. This CDR3 region has 15 residues. CDR3 DNA sequence: TGTGCCAGCAGTTTGGACAGGGGCAGGGCCTACGAGCAGTACTTC. This gives the protein CASSLDRGRAYEQYF. The complete variable domain, with remaining parts taken from reference TRBV11-3 and TRBJ2-7, reads EAGVVQSPRYKIIEKKQPVAFWCNPISGHNTLYWYLQNLGQGPELLIRYENEEAVDDSQLPKDRFSAERLKGVDSTLKIQPAELGDSAVYLCASSLDRGRAYEQYFGPGTRLTVT.

V usage is TRBV5-1 and J usage is TRBJ1-2; 8 bases align to TRBD1. Looked up from germline, CDR1 is SGHRS and CDR2 is YFSETQ. Germline trimming cut 3 bases from V and 6 bases from J; bases unmatched to any gene: 13. The CDR3 is 16 residues long. CDR3 residues: CASSSGTGGPADGYTF. In DNA, the CDR3 is TGCGCCAGCAGCTCCGGGACAGGCGGCCCCGCGGATGGCTACACCTTC.